The next 22 T cell receptor beta chains were all read from a single sample in a study of T cells after yellow fever vaccination. MiXCR, run by TCRdb on the 5' RACE reads, gives a single entry per CDR3 protein. The profile shows about 210,000 distinct CDR3 sequences, roughly 6.3% of them singletons. The sample in question was CD4+ T cells sorted from PBMCs, obtained on the day of the yellow fever booster vaccination. The receptors shown here come from a man in his thirties or forties who received the YFV17D yellow fever vaccine.

In regard to this clonotype: The junction does not match germline at one end; this may be a read error. The CDR3 spells CVSSYRGQGSYNEQFF. DNA of the CDR3: TGTGTCAGCAGTTACCGCGGACAGGGATCCTACAATGAGCAGTTCTTC. This chain connects TRBV6-2 or TRBV6-3 to TRBJ2-1; 8 bases are shared with TRBD1. CDR1 and CDR2 from the germline V gene are MNHEY and SVGEGT. The CDR3 extends over 16 amino acids.

This clonotype was counted a few times. The chain uses TRBV7-2 and TRBJ2-3; possibly TRBD1 for D (5 bases). Trimming pared 1 base from V and 8 bases from J, leaving 10 bases between. There are 13 residues in the CDR3. The germline V gene has CDR1 SGHTA and CDR2 FQGNSA. The CDR3 protein is CASSLGAGRTQYF. The CDR3 region has the DNA TGTGCCAGCAGCTTAGGGGCAGGGCGTACGCAGTATTTT.

This clonotype was detected ten times or more. V gene TRBV24-1 combines with J gene TRBJ2-1; D may be TRBD1 (5 bases). This CDR3 contains 10 residues. V was shortened by 8 bases and J by 8 bases, with 6 bases between the two germline ends. The germline gives CDR1 KGHDR, CDR2 SFDVKD. CDR3 in DNA: TGTGCCACCAAGGGGCATGAGCAGTTCTTC. Translation: CATKGHEQFF.

This clonotype came up a few times. The chain employs TRBV13 and TRBJ2-7, with 7 bases lining up with TRBD2. Germline loops: CDR1 PRHDT, CDR2 FYEKMQ (reference sequence). The ends lost 3 bases at V and 6 bases at J; junction bases unmatched: 8. The length of the CDR3 is 14 residues. CDR3 nucleotides: TGTGCCAGCAGCTTGAGAGCGGGGTTAGGCGAGCAGTACTTC. Its translation is CASSLRAGLGEQYF.

A few counts support this clonotype. The chain joins TRBV4-1 to TRBJ2-7; TRBD2 matches 16 bases. The junction had 16 bases not matched to a gene; V was cut back by 10 bases and J by 7 bases. CDR1 and CDR2 from the germline V gene are MGHRA and YSYEKL. The CDR3 is 17 amino acids. The chain's CDR3 is CAIRRWGTSGRALEQYF. The CDR3, as DNA: TGCGCCATCCGGAGATGGGGGACTAGCGGGAGGGCCTTGGAGCAGTACTTC.

A word on this clonotype: A read error is possible here, since a much larger clone lies one base away. The CDR3 region has the DNA TGTGCCAGCAGCCACGTACAAATCACAGATACGCAGTATTTT. It codes for CASSHVQITDTQYF. The gene calls are TRBV7-9 and TRBJ2-3; D uncertain. Trimming removed 5 bases at V and 2 bases at J, with 11 bases between. This CDR3 has 14 amino acids. Germline V gene sequence: CDR1 SEHNR, CDR2 FQNEAQ (reference sequence).

This clonotype showed up many times. V is TRBV6-5 and J is TRBJ2-2; no clear D. Germline V gene lookup returns CDR1 MNHEY and CDR2 SVGAGI. This CDR3 contains 15 residues. Trimming left V 4 bases short and J 1 base short, with 10 bases between. The CDR3 nucleotides are TGTGCCAGCAGTTTTGATCTCTGGAACACCGGGGAGCTGTTTTTT. As protein: CASSFDLWNTGELFF.

This clonotype was seen many times. This chain uses TRBV4-3 with TRBJ2-1; 7 bases are shared with TRBD2. Germline values: CDR1 LGHNA, CDR2 YSLEER. There are 16 residues in the CDR3. Losses at the gene ends were 0 bases for V and 9 bases for J; bases not matched to a gene: 11. CDR3 in amino acids: CASSQDLAGVRLEQFF. In DNA form, the CDR3 reads TGCGCCAGCAGCCAAGATTTGGCGGGAGTACGTCTTGAGCAGTTCTTC.

This clonotype occurred many times. The V call is TRBV10-2, the J call TRBJ2-2; D is possibly TRBD1 or TRBD2 (5 bases each). The CDR3 totals 13 residues. V was pared by 6 bases and J by 5 bases, with 10 bases between. Germline assignment: CDR1 WSHSY and CDR2 SAAADI. CDR3: CASRGAGTGELFF. Here the CDR3 DNA reads TGCGCCAGCAGAGGGGCGGGTACCGGGGAGCTGTTTTTT.

The table lists this clonotype with a few counts. V usage is TRBV9 and J usage is TRBJ2-7, with TRBD2 as a possible D gene (6 bases). The CDR3 length is 15 residues. V was shortened by 2 bases and J by 4 bases, with 16 bases between the two germline ends. From germline, CDR1 is SGDLS and CDR2 YYNGEE. CDR3 in amino acids: CASSVYAEGSYEQYF. Written as DNA, the CDR3 is TGTGCCAGCAGCGTTTACGCGGAGGGGTCGTACGAGCAGTACTTC.

This clonotype was counted ten times or more. The chain has TRBV4-3 and TRBJ2-1, with D tentatively TRBD1 or TRBD2 (5 bases each). Trimming left V 0 bases short and J 5 bases short, with 14 bases between. CDR3 length: 16 residues. CDR1 is LGHNA, CDR2 YSLEER, per germline. The CDR3 DNA is TGCGCCAGCAGCCAAGATTGGAGGTCGGGACACAATGAGCAGTTCTTC. Its translation is CASSQDWRSGHNEQFF.

This clonotype was counted between two and nine times. V is TRBV12-3 or TRBV12-4 and J is TRBJ2-7; possible D gene TRBD2, 8 bases. The V end was cut by 3 bases, the J end by 2 bases, with 14 bases between. This CDR3 comprises 15 residues. The CDR3 reads CASSFNRGLAYEQYF. The CDR3, as DNA: TGTGCCAGCAGTTTTAACAGGGGACTAGCCTACGAGCAGTACTTC.

The chain combines TRBV20-1 with TRBJ2-2; the match to TRBD1 covers 8 bases. Trimming removed 5 bases from V and 7 bases from J; junction bases left unmatched: 9. Germline V gene data show CDR1 as DFQATT and CDR2 as SNEGSKA (reference sequence). This CDR3 spans 14 amino acids. This chain's CDR3 is CSASLRTGIGELFF. CDR3 sequence (DNA): TGCAGTGCTTCTCTTCGGACAGGGATCGGGGAGCTGTTTTTT.

This clonotype was detected only a few times. The gene calls are TRBV6-2 or TRBV6-3 and TRBJ2-1, with D hard to call. This CDR3 region has 13 residues. V was shortened by 5 bases and J by 4 bases, with 9 bases between the two germline ends. Germline CDR1 is MNHEY and CDR2 is SVGEGT. The CDR3 region has the DNA TGTGCCAGCAGTCGGGTTGAGTACAATGAGCAGTTCTTC. Translating gives CASSRVEYNEQFF.

This clonotype was recorded a few times. The chain couples TRBV28 to TRBJ2-1; 8 nucleotides line up with TRBD2. This CDR3 contains 14 residues. Trimming cost V 10 bases and J 4 bases; bases outside gene matches: 9. CDR1 is MDHEN, CDR2 SYDVKM, per germline. DNA of the CDR3: TGTGCCACCCTCGACGGCGGGGGGTACAATGAGCAGTTCTTC. Translated: CATLDGGGYNEQFF.

This clonotype was seen only a few times. The gene calls are TRBV12-3 or TRBV12-4 and TRBJ2-2; tentative D call: TRBD2 (5 bases). This CDR3 comprises 15 residues. Trimming pared 2 bases from V and 4 bases from J, leaving 11 bases between. As DNA, the CDR3 is TGTGCCAGCAGTTTATTGGGAGTTGGCACCGGGGAGCTGTTTTTT. It specifies CASSLLGVGTGELFF.

This clonotype has ten or more counts. The chain is built from TRBV10-3 and TRBJ2-7; 8 bases match TRBD1. CDR3 length: 14 amino acids. Germline V gives CDR1 ENHRY, CDR2 SYGVKD. The J segment lost 6 bases and the V segment lost 4 bases, leaving 8 bases of the junction unmatched. CDR3 sequence reads: CAISGPGQGGEQYF. CDR3 bases: TGTGCCATCAGTGGCCCCGGACAGGGTGGCGAGCAGTACTTC.

This clonotype has a handful of counts. For the CDR3, the DNA is TGTGCCAGCAGCTTAGGCACTAGCGCTTATGAGCAGTTCTTC. It specifies CASSLGTSAYEQFF. The chain links TRBV7-2 to TRBJ2-1; 7 bases agree with TRBD2. The CDR3 loop spans 14 amino acids. Germline CDR1 and CDR2: SGHTA and FQGNSA. V trimming: 1 base; J trimming: 8 bases; junction bases outside the gene matches: 5.

This clonotype was seen at least ten times. CDR3 in DNA: TGCGCCAGCAGCTTGGGTAAGCGGGAGGGGTACAATGAGCAGTTCTTC. Translated, it gives CASSLGKREGYNEQFF. This chain uses TRBV5-1 with TRBJ2-1, with 10 positions matching TRBD2. In germline, CDR1 is SGHRS, CDR2 YFSETQ. The CDR3 loop spans 16 amino acids. The V and J ends lost 0 bases and 4 bases, in that order; junction bases with no gene match: 4. Full variable domain (missing parts from reference TRBV5-1 and TRBJ2-1): KAGVTQTPRYLIKTRGQQVTLSCSPISGHRSVSWYQQTPGQGLQFLFEYFSETQRNKGNFPGRFSGRQFSNSRSEMNVSTLELGDSALYLCASSLGKREGYNEQFFGPGTRLTVL.

This clonotype was counted at least ten times. The chain couples TRBV5-1 to TRBJ2-7; 7 nucleotides match TRBD2. The V segment lost 7 bases and the J segment 3 bases; nucleotides outside the gene matches: 4. Germline V gene lookup returns CDR1 SGHRS and CDR2 YFSETQ. CDR3 length: 12 amino acids. This chain's CDR3 is CASRASGYEQYF. The CDR3 coding sequence is TGCGCCAGCCGGGCTAGCGGCTACGAGCAGTACTTC.

The J gene is TRBJ2-6, the V gene TRBV5-1; 7 positions agree with TRBD1. The ends lost 1 base at V and 2 bases at J; junction bases unmatched: 6. The CDR3 spans 17 residues. Germline V gene lookup returns CDR1 SGHRS and CDR2 YFSETQ. The DNA of the CDR3 is TGCGCCAGCAGCTTGAACCCAGACAGGGCTGGGGCCAACGTCCTGACTTTC. It encodes CASSLNPDRAGANVLTF.

This clonotype was picked up many times. The rearrangement links TRBV5-4 to TRBJ2-3; D gene ambiguous. Trimming cost V 0 bases and J 6 bases, with 11 bases left between them. The germline CDR1 and CDR2 sequences are SGHNT and YYREEE (reference sequence). The CDR3 covers 14 residues. The CDR3 loop reads CASSLGGMQDTQYF. The CDR3, as DNA: TGTGCCAGCAGCTTGGGAGGTATGCAGGATACGCAGTATTTT.